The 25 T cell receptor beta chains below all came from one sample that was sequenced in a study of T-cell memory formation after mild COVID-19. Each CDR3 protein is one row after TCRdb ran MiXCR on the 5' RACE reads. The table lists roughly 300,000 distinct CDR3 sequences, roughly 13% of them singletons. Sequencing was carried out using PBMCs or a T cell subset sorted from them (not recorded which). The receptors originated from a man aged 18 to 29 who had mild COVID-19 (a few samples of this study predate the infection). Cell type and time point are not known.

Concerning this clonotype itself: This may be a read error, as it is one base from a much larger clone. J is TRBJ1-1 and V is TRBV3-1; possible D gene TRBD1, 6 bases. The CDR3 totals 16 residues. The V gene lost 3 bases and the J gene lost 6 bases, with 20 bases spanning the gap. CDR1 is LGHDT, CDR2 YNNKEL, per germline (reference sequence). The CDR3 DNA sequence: TGTGCCAGCAGCCACGTCCTTTACAGGGTTGGCGCTGAAGCTTTCTTT. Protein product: CASSHVLYRVGAEAFF.

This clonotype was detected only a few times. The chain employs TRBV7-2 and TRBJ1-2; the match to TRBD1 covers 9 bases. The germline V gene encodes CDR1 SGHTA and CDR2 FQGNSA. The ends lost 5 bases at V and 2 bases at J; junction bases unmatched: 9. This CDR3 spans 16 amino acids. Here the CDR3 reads CASSAGTGYSNYGYTF. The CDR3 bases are TGTGCCAGCAGCGCAGGGACAGGGTATTCCAACTATGGCTACACCTTC.

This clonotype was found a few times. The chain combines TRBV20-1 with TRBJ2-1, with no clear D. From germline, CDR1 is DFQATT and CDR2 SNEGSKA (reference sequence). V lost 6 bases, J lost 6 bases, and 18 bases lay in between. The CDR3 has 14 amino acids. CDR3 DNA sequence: TGCAGTGCCCCGACGCGAGGTCCGGTCAATGAGCAGTTCTTC. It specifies CSAPTRGPVNEQFF.

The CDR3 region has the DNA TGTGCCAGCAGTTATAGAGCGGGGGGGGCTGGGACCCAGTACTTC. This translates into CASSYRAGGAGTQYF. This chain uses TRBV27 with TRBJ2-5, with 10 positions matching TRBD2. Germline V gene lookup returns CDR1 MNHEY and CDR2 SMNVEV (reference sequence). V was pared by 4 bases and J by 7 bases, with 9 bases of the junction left unmatched. The CDR3 length is 15 residues.

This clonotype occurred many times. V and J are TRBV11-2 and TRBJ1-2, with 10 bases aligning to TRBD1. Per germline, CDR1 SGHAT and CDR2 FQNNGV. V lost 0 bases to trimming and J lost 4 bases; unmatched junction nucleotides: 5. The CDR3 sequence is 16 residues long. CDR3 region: CASSLDGGTGAYGYTF. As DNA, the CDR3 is TGTGCCAGCAGCTTAGATGGGGGGACAGGGGCCTATGGCTACACCTTC.

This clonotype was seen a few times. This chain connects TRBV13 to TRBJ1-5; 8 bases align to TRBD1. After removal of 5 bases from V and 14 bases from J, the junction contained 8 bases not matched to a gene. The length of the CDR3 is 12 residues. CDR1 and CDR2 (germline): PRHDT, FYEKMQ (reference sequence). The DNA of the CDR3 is TGTGCCAGCAGCACTCGACAGGGGTCGAAGCATTTT. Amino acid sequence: CASSTRQGSKHF.

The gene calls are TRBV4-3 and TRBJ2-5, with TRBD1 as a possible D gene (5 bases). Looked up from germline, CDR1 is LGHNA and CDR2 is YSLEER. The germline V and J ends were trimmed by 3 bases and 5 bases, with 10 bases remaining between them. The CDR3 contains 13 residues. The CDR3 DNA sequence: TGCGCCAGCAGCCAGAGCAGGGCCGAGACCCAGTACTTC. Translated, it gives CASSQSRAETQYF.

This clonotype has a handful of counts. The CDR3, as DNA: TGTGCCAGCAGTTTGGGAGGTATGGGCTTCTACGAGCAGTACTTC. Encoded protein: CASSLGGMGFYEQYF. This chain connects TRBV12-3 or TRBV12-4 to TRBJ2-7; tentatively, D is TRBD2 (6 bases). The CDR3 consists of 15 residues. Trimming took 3 bases from V and 3 from J, leaving 15 bases between them.

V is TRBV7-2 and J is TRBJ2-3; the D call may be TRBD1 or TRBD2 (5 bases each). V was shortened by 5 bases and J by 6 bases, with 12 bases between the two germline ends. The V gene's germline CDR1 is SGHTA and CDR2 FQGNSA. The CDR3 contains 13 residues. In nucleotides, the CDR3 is TGTGCCAGCAGCAGGGACCGCCTGGATACGCAGTATTTT. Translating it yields CASSRDRLDTQYF.

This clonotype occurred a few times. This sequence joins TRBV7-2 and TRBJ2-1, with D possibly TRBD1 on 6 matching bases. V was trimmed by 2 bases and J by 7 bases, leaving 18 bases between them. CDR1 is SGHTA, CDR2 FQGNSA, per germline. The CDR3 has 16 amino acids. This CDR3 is CASSLSGGNVRNEQFF. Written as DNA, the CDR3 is TGTGCCAGCAGCTTAAGTGGGGGCAATGTTCGGAATGAGCAGTTCTTC.

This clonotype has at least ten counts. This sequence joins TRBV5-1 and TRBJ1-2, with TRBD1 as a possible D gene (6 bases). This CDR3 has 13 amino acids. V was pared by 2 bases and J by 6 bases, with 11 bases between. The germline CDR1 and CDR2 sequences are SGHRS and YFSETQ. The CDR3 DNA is TGCGCCAGCAGCTTACAGGGAGGCGATGGCTACACCTTC. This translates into CASSLQGGDGYTF.

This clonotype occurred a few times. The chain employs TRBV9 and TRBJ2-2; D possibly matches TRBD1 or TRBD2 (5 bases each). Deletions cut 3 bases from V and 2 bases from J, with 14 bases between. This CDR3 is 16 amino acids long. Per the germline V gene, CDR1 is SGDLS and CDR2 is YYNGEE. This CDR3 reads CASSAGQLINTGELFF. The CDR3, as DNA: TGTGCCAGCAGCGCGGGGCAGTTAATCAACACCGGGGAGCTGTTTTTT.

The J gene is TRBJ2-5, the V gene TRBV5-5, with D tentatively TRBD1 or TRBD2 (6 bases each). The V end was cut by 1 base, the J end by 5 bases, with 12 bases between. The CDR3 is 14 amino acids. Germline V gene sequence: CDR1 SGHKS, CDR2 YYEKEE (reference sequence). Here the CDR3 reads CASSLSGAEETQYF. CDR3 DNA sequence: TGTGCCAGCAGCTTGTCGGGGGCCGAGGAGACCCAGTACTTC.

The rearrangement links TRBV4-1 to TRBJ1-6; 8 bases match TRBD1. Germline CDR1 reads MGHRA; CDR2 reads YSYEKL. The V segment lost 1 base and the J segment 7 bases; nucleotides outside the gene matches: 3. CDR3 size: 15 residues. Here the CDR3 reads CASSQGQGANSPLHF. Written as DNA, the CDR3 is TGCGCCAGCAGCCAAGGCCAGGGGGCAAATTCACCCCTCCACTTT.

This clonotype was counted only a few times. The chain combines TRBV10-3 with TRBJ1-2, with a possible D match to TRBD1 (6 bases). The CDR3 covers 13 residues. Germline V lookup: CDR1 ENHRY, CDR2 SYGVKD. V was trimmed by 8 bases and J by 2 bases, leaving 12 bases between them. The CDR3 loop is CAISLGANYGYTF. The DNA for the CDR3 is TGTGCCATCTCTTTGGGGGCCAACTATGGCTACACCTTC.

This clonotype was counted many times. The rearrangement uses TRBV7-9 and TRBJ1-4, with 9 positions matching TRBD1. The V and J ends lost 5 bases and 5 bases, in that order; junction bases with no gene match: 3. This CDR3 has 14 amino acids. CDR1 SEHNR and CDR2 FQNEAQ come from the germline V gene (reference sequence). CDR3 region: CASSPGQGNEKLFF. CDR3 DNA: TGTGCCAGCAGCCCGGGACAGGGCAATGAAAAACTGTTTTTT.

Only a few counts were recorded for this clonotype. For the CDR3, the DNA is TGTGCCAGCTATGGGGGGACAGGGACAGATACGCAGTATTTT. It translates to CASYGGTGTDTQYF. This rearrangement joins TRBV28 to TRBJ2-3, with 9 nucleotides matching TRBD1. Germline V gives CDR1 MDHEN, CDR2 SYDVKM. The CDR3 is 14 residues long. The trim removed 8 bases at V and 3 bases at J, leaving 6 bases unmatched. Full variable domain (outside the CDR3, taken from reference TRBV28 and TRBJ2-3): DVKVTQSSRYLVKRTGEKVFLECVQDMDHENMFWYRQDPGLGLRLIYFSYDVKMKEKGDIPEGYSVSREKKERFSLILESASTNQTSMYLCASYGGTGTDTQYFGPGTRLTVL.

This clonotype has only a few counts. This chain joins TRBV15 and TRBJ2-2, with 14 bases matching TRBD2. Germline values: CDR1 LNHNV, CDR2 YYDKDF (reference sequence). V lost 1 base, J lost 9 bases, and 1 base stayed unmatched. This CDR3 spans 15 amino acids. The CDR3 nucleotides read TGTGCCACCAGCAGAGGACTAGCGGGGGGGTGGGAGCTGTTTTTT. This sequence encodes CATSRGLAGGWELFF.

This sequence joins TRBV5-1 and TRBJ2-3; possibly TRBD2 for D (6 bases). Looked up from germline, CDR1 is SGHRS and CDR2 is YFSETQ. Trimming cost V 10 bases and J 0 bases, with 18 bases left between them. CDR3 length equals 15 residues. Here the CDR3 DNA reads TGCGCCGCGGCGGAAGCCGGGACTAGCACAGATACGCAGTATTTT. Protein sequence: CAAAEAGTSTDTQYF. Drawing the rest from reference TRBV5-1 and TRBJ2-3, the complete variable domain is KAGVTQTPRYLIKTRGQQVTLSCSPISGHRSVSWYQQTPGQGLQFLFEYFSETQRNKGNFPGRFSGRQFSNSRSEMNVSTLELGDSALYLCAAAEAGTSTDTQYFGPGTRLTVL.

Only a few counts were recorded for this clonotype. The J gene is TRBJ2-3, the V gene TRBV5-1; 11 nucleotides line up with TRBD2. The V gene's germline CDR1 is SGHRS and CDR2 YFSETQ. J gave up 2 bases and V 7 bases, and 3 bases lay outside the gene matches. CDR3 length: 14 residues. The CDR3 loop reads CASRLAGYTDTQYF. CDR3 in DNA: TGCGCCAGCCGACTAGCGGGGTACACAGATACGCAGTATTTT.

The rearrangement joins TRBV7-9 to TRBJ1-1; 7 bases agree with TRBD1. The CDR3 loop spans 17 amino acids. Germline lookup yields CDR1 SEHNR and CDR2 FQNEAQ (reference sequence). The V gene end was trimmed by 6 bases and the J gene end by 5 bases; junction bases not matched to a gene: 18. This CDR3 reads CASRDRQGLISRTEAFF. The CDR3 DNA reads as TGTGCCAGCAGGGATCGACAGGGATTAATTTCTAGAACTGAAGCTTTCTTT.

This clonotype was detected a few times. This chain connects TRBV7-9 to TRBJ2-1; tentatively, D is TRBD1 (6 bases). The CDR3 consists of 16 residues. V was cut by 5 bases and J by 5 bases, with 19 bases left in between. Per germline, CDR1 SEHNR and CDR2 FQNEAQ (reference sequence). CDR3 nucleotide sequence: TGTGCCAGCAGCCCCCGTGGCAGGGGTTTGGACAATGAGCAGTTCTTC. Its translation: CASSPRGRGLDNEQFF.

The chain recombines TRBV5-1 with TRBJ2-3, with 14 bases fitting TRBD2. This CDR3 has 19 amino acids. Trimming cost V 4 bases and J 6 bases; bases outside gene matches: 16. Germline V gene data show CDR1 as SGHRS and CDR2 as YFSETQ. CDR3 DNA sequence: TGCGCCAGCAGCAGGGGACTAGCGGGGGCCCCAGCCGTAAGCGATACGCAGTATTTT. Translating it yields CASSRGLAGAPAVSDTQYF. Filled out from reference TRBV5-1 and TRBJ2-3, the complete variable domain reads KAGVTQTPRYLIKTRGQQVTLSCSPISGHRSVSWYQQTPGQGLQFLFEYFSETQRNKGNFPGRFSGRQFSNSRSEMNVSTLELGDSALYLCASSRGLAGAPAVSDTQYFGPGTRLTVL.

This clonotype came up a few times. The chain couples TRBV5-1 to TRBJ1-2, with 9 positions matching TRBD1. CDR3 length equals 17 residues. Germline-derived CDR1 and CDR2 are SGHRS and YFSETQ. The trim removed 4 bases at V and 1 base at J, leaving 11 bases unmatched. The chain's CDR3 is CASSVGTGSTYNYGYTF. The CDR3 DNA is TGCGCCAGCAGCGTAGGGACAGGGAGCACTTATAACTATGGCTACACCTTC.

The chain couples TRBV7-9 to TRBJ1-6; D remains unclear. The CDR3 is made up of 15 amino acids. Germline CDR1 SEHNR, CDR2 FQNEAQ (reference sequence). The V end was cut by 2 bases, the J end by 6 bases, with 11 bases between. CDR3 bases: TGTGCCAGCAGCTTAAATATGCAAGCTAATTCACCCCTCCACTTT. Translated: CASSLNMQANSPLHF. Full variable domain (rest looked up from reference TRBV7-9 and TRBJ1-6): DTGVSQNPRHKITKRGQNVTFRCDPISEHNRLYWYRQTLGQGPEFLTYFQNEAQLEKSRLLSDRFSAERPKGSFSTLEIQRTEQGDSAMYLCASSLNMQANSPLHFGNGTRLTVT.